This T cell receptor (beta chain) was observed in a study of vaccination effects on CD4 cells after COVID-19. Study-level information: Two doses of BNT162b2 or mRNA-1273 vaccine were administered to participants.

Antigen-specific CD4+ T cells were expanded (with viral peptide pools) by the ViraFEST assay ahead of sequencing. Following culture for about 11 days, CD4+ T cells were isolated. Vaccine recipients, nucleocapsid antibody negative, had no prior SARS-CoV-2 infection. Libraries were prepared by immunoSEQ multiplex PCR; TCRdb keeps only in-frame clonotypes and omits some of them. Among about 22,000 clones, around 70% were seen once, and the ten largest hold roughly 12%. The study's findings and limits: Late in the post-vaccination period, infection-induced and vaccine-induced clones underwent marked clonal contraction.

Trimming cost V 4 bases and J 1 base, with 4 bases left between them. This CDR3 contains 12 residues. Germline CDR1 and CDR2: SNHLY and FYNNEI. Of note for this clone: No antigen is known for it.

J is TRBJ2-5 and V is TRBV2; unclear D gene. This TCR derives from a human donor who received a COVID-19 vaccine. The sample consisted of CD4+ T cells from PBMCs cultured with HCoV-229E spike peptides, taken before COVID-19 vaccination. Written as DNA, the CDR3 is TGTGCCAGCAGTGCTCTCCAAGAGACCCAGTACTTC. Its protein product is CASSALQETQYF.